This TCR beta chain was identified in a study of Ad26.COV2.S vaccination and SARS-CoV-2 variants. Study-level background: Among those in the COV1001 Ad26.COV2.S trial arm was the donor.

The sample's treatment: over 15 received Ad26.COV2.S at low or high dose, single or two shots; roughly five received placebo; per-sample allocation not given. Specimens were obtained on day 63 following the first vaccine or placebo injection. Trimming took off 5 bases at V and 6 bases at J, with 14 bases between the two ends. The CDR3 has 13 residues. Germline values: CDR1 SGHNT, CDR2 YENEEA. The assay was immunoSEQ multiplex PCR, and TCRdb's table has in-frame clones only and misses some. The sample carries 360,000 or so clones, roughly 91% recorded once. The gene calls are TRBV11-3 and TRBJ2-7, with D perhaps TRBD1 (5 bases). The specimen comprised peripheral blood, sampled in a trial of Ad26.COV2.S vaccine versus placebo. This receptor was identified in a person between 18 and 65 years old who received the Ad26.COV2.S COVID-19 vaccine or a placebo. CDR3 in DNA: TGTGCCAGCAGCGACAGCACAGTGGGCGAGCAGTACTTC. Translation: CASSDSTVGEQYF. Filled out from reference TRBV11-3 and TRBJ2-7, the complete variable domain reads EAGVVQSPRYKIIEKKQPVAFWCNPISGHNTLYWYLQNLGQGPELLIRYENEEAVDDSQLPKDRFSAERLKGVDSTLKIQPAELGDSAVYLCASSDSTVGEQYFGPGTRLTVT.